Given below is one T cell receptor (beta chain) in context. This sample is drawn from a study of cytomegalovirus exposure and HLA in healthy donors. Study information: Among about 200 million T cells, an earlier analysis found roughly 100 million unique TCR beta sequences.

13 Jbeta primers and 60 Vbeta primers were used for the PCR. Only in-frame clones appear in the TCRdb table, and some are missing; sequencing was by immunoSEQ multiplex PCR. Here the sample spans approximately 98,000 clones, around 67% being singletons. In germline, CDR1 is SGHNT, CDR2 YENEEA. The CDR3 is made up of 18 amino acids. With V trimmed by 0 bases and J by 3 bases, 12 bases remained unmatched. The genes are TRBV11-3 and TRBJ2-7; 9 bases line up with TRBD2. The sequencing sample was made of PBMCs. This TCR was sampled from a male donor in good health and CMV-seronegative. For the CDR3, the DNA is TGTGCCAGCAGCTTAGATAATTGTAAGAGACTAGCGGACTACGAGCAGTACTTC. Residues: CASSLDNCKRLADYEQYF.